Listed here is a single TCR beta chain. Its antigen is still unknown. Criteria for exclusion of patients were uncontrolled infection, other autoimmune disease, pregnancy or lactation. An approximately 10 ml volume of fresh peripheral blood provided the PBMCs. TCR beta CDR3 region amplification was performed from RNA transcripts. An initial round of RT-PCR targeting the TCR CDR3 relied on the HTBI primer set. TCRdb re-called the multiplex PCR reads with MiXCR, one entry per CDR3 protein. The sample shows approximately 430,000 distinct CDR3 sequences, roughly 14% of them seen only once. These data belong to a study of T cells in Graves' hyperthyroidism and ophthalmopathy. General study findings and limits: The model forecast ophthalmopathy, anticipating it by a median 6.5 months before onset. Most clonotypes that expanded in the thyroid above 0.001 also showed up in blood.

The sequencing input was blood. The receptor's source is a man aged 18 to 30 with Graves' ophthalmopathy.

CDR3 sequence (DNA): TGTGCCAGCAACCTCCTCAACAGGGTATGGGAGGGCTACACCTTC. Its protein product is CASNLLNRVWEGYTF. The V and J genes are TRBV7-9 and TRBJ1-2, with D tentatively TRBD1 (6 bases). The CDR3 is 15 amino acids. The germline gives CDR1 SEHNR, CDR2 FQNEAQ (reference sequence). Trimming pared 7 bases from V and 8 bases from J, leaving 23 bases between.